This entry concerns a single T cell receptor (beta chain). Its cognate antigen is unknown. The data were obtained in a study of cytomegalovirus exposure and HLA in healthy donors. Whole-study results and caveats: As a later analysis showed, a missense DCLRE1C variant was linked to trimming of TCR beta V- and J-genes. Presence/absence analyses supposed approximately even sequencing depth among donors. What a later analysis showed was that several of the most significant clusters appeared linked to common viral pathogens.

This PCR relied on a set of 60 Vbeta primers and 13 Jbeta primers. Some clones are missing from TCRdb's copy, which holds only in-frame ones; the method was immunoSEQ multiplex PCR. The sample carries about 140,000 clones, approximately 76% recorded once. Germline trimming cut 6 bases from V and 1 base from J; bases unmatched to any gene: 6. Germline CDR1 is MDHEN and CDR2 is SYDVKM. There are 15 residues in the CDR3. The source material was PBMCs. This chain links TRBV28 with TRBJ1-1; 9 positions match TRBD1. The source is a man between 40 and 49 years old in good health and CMV-seronegative. CDR3: CASRNRGPGNTEAFF. CDR3 coding DNA: TGTGCCAGCAGAAACAGGGGGCCAGGGAACACTGAAGCTTTCTTT.